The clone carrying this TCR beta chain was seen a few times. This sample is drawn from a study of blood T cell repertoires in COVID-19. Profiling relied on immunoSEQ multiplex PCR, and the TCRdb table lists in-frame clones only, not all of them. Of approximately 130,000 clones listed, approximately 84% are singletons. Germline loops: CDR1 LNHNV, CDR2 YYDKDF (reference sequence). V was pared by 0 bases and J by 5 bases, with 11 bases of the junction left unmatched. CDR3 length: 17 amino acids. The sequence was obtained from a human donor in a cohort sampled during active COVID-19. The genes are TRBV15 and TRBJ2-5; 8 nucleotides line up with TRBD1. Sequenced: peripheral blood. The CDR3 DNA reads TGTGCCACCAGCAGAGAACTGGGAACAGGGGGTTTGGAGACCCAGTACTTC. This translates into CATSRELGTGGLETQYF.